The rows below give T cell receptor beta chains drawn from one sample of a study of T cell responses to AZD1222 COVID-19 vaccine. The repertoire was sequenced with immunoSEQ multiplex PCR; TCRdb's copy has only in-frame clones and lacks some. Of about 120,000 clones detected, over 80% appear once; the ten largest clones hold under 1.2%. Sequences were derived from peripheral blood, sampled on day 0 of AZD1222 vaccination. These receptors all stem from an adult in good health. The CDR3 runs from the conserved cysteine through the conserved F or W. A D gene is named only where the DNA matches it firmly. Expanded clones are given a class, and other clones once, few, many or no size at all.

CDR3 DNA: TGTGCCAGCAGCCAGTCGAACACTGAAGCTTTCTTT; CDR3 protein: CASSQSNTEAFF; D gene: NA; clone size: NA; J gene: TRBJ1-1; V gene: TRBV14
CDR3 DNA: TGTGCCACCCAGGGACTGTCTGAGCAGTTCTTC; CDR3 protein: CATQGLSEQFF; D gene: NA; clone size: NA; J gene: TRBJ2-1; V gene: TRBV24-1
CDR3 DNA: TGTGCCAGCACCCCGGGACCAGCGATGAACACCATATATTTT; CDR3 protein: CASTPGPAMNTIYF; D gene: NA; clone size: NA; J gene: TRBJ1-3; V gene: TRBV7-8
CDR3 DNA: TGTGCCATCAAGAGCGCAGGGTTAAACACCGGGGAGCTGTTTTTT; CDR3 protein: CAIKSAGLNTGELFF; D gene: NA; clone size: NA; J gene: TRBJ2-2; V gene: TRBV10-3
CDR3 DNA: TGCAGCGCCTGCGACCGGGTCGAGGGGACCTACGAGCAGTACTTC; CDR3 protein: CSACDRVEGTYEQYF; D gene: NA; clone size: NA; J gene: TRBJ2-7; V gene: TRBV29-1
CDR3 DNA: TGCGCCAGCAGCCAAGATCGGGGGCCCTACAATGAGCAGTTCTTC; CDR3 protein: CASSQDRGPYNEQFF; D gene: NA; clone size: NA; J gene: TRBJ2-1; V gene: TRBV4-1
CDR3 DNA: TGTGCCAGCAGCCAACGGACTAGCGGGAGGAGGGGGGCCAACGTCCTGACTTTC; CDR3 protein: CASSQRTSGRRGANVLTF; D gene: TRBD2; clone size: NA; J gene: TRBJ2-6; V gene: TRBV3-1/TRBV3-2
CDR3 DNA: TGTGCCAGCAGCCTGACTAGCGGACCCGCCGGGGAGCTGTTTTTT; CDR3 protein: CASSLTSGPAGELFF; D gene: TRBD2; clone size: NA; J gene: TRBJ2-2; V gene: TRBV7-8
CDR3 DNA: TGTGCCGTTTCGGGGGGTGCCGCTCGCGAAAAACTGTTTTTT; CDR3 protein: CAVSGGAAREKLFF; D gene: NA; clone size: NA; J gene: TRBJ1-4; V gene: TRBV28
CDR3 DNA: TGTGCCAGTAATGAACAGGGCTACGAGCAGTACTTC; CDR3 protein: CASNEQGYEQYF; D gene: NA; clone size: NA; J gene: TRBJ2-7; V gene: TRBV28
CDR3 DNA: TGTGCCAGCAGCTTAGCAGGTGGCACCGCTGGAGCCTTTTACGAGCAGTACTTC; CDR3 protein: CASSLAGGTAGAFYEQYF; D gene: NA; clone size: NA; J gene: TRBJ2-7; V gene: TRBV7-6
CDR3 DNA: TGTGCCACCCCCCCGACGCGAAAGGCAGATACGCAGTATTTT; CDR3 protein: CATPPTRKADTQYF; D gene: NA; clone size: NA; J gene: TRBJ2-3; V gene: TRBV5-8
CDR3 DNA: TGTGCCACCAGTGACCCCGGACAGTCCTACGAGCAGTACTTC; CDR3 protein: CATSDPGQSYEQYF; D gene: NA; clone size: once; J gene: TRBJ2-7; V gene: TRBV24-1
CDR3 DNA: TGTGCCAGCAGTGACTCGGAGGTTAGTGGCACCGGGGAGCTGTTTTTT; CDR3 protein: CASSDSEVSGTGELFF; D gene: NA; clone size: NA; J gene: TRBJ2-2; V gene: TRBV6-4
CDR3 DNA: TGTGCCAGCAGTGCTAAGGCAGGGCTGTACTTC; CDR3 protein: CASSAKAGLYF; D gene: NA; clone size: NA; J gene: TRBJ2-7; V gene: TRBV2
CDR3 DNA: TGTGCCAGCAGCCTCACCGGGAGGGCCGGAGGCATTGAGCAGTTCTTC; CDR3 protein: CASSLTGRAGGIEQFF; D gene: TRBD2; clone size: NA; J gene: TRBJ2-1; V gene: TRBV7-9
CDR3 DNA: TGTGCCAGCAGCTTAGTTATAGGTCCTGAAGCTTTCTTT; CDR3 protein: CASSLVIGPEAFF; D gene: NA; clone size: NA; J gene: TRBJ1-1; V gene: TRBV11-3
CDR3 DNA: TGTGCCAGCAGTGAAGCCCGGGAGCTTCACGAGCAGTACTTC; CDR3 protein: CASSEARELHEQYF; D gene: NA; clone size: NA; J gene: TRBJ2-7; V gene: TRBV6-1
CDR3 DNA: TGTGCCAGCAGCGTAGGAGACCTGTACGATACGCAGTATTTT; CDR3 protein: CASSVGDLYDTQYF; D gene: NA; clone size: NA; J gene: TRBJ2-3; V gene: TRBV9
CDR3 DNA: TGTGCCAGCAGCGTACTATTTAGCGGTTACAATGAGCAGTTCTTC; CDR3 protein: CASSVLFSGYNEQFF; D gene: NA; clone size: NA; J gene: TRBJ2-1; V gene: TRBV9
CDR3 DNA: TGTGCCAGCAGCCAAGATGTAAGGGTTTTATACAATGAGCAGTTCTTC; CDR3 protein: CASSQDVRVLYNEQFF; D gene: NA; clone size: NA; J gene: TRBJ2-1; V gene: TRBV3-1/TRBV3-2
CDR3 DNA: TGTGCCAGCAGCTTATTTGGACCCCGGGGTGGAGAGACCCAGTACTTC; CDR3 protein: CASSLFGPRGGETQYF; D gene: NA; clone size: once; J gene: TRBJ2-5; V gene: TRBV11-1
CDR3 DNA: TGTGCCAGCAGCCAACATGGGACCGAAAGCTCCTACGAGCAGTACTTC; CDR3 protein: CASSQHGTESSYEQYF; D gene: NA; clone size: few; J gene: TRBJ2-7; V gene: TRBV7-8
CDR3 DNA: TGTGCCACCAGCAGAGTCCCGGGGGCAAGCAATCAGCCCCAGCATTTT; CDR3 protein: CATSRVPGASNQPQHF; D gene: NA; clone size: NA; J gene: TRBJ1-5; V gene: TRBV15
CDR3 DNA: TGTGCCAGCTCCAGGGGGACAGGGCACAATGAGCAGTTCTTC; CDR3 protein: CASSRGTGHNEQFF; D gene: TRBD1; clone size: NA; J gene: TRBJ2-1; V gene: TRBV18
CDR3 DNA: TGTGCCAGCAGCTCCTACGGCGAGCAGTACTTC; CDR3 protein: CASSSYGEQYF; D gene: NA; clone size: NA; J gene: TRBJ2-7; V gene: TRBV3-1/TRBV3-2
CDR3 DNA: TGCGCCAGCAGCCAAGTACGACTAGTGACCTACAATGAGCAGTTCTTC; CDR3 protein: CASSQVRLVTYNEQFF; D gene: NA; clone size: NA; J gene: TRBJ2-1; V gene: TRBV4-1
CDR3 DNA: TGCGCCAGCAGCCCCCCGGCCGCAGATACGCAGTATTTT; CDR3 protein: CASSPPAADTQYF; D gene: NA; clone size: once; J gene: TRBJ2-3; V gene: TRBV5-1
CDR3 DNA: TGTGCCAGCTCACCACAAACCGGGGTTGAAGCTTTCTTT; CDR3 protein: CASSPQTGVEAFF; D gene: NA; clone size: NA; J gene: TRBJ1-1; V gene: TRBV18
CDR3 DNA: TGCAGCGTCTTGACCGGGAGTGGCTTTGTACATGAGCAGTTCTTC; CDR3 protein: CSVLTGSGFVHEQFF; D gene: NA; clone size: NA; J gene: TRBJ2-1; V gene: TRBV29-1
CDR3 DNA: TGTGCCAGCAGTTCGCCCTCGGGGGGAAAAGAGACCCAGTACTTC; CDR3 protein: CASSSPSGGKETQYF; D gene: TRBD2; clone size: NA; J gene: TRBJ2-5; V gene: TRBV27